These 18 T cell receptor beta chains were all obtained from the same sample, sequenced in a study of metastatic and nonmetastatic thyroid tumors. TCRdb redid the clone calls on the PCR reads using MiXCR. The table includes tens of thousands of clones, approximately 16% detected once. Patients had received no treatment of any kind before thyroid surgery. The specimen was blood. These receptors were taken from a male donor with papillary thyroid cancer or a benign thyroid nodule (not recorded which). Some clones in this sample may be carry-over from other donors' samples.

This clone was counted ten times or more. CDR3 sequence reads: CASSPTIREQYF. The CDR3 DNA sequence: TGTGCCAGCAGTCCAACCATTCGCGAGCAGTACTTC. J is TRBJ2-7 and V is TRBV28; D not certain. CDR1 MDHEN and CDR2 SYDVKM come from the germline V gene. This CDR3 is built from 12 residues. The V end lost 5 bases, the J end lost 6 bases, and 11 bases lay between the germline ends.

This clone was seen repeatedly, ten times or more. A junction boundary mismatches the germline segment, possibly from a read error. The CDR3 here is CASSPGQGTDTQYF. The DNA of the CDR3 is TGTGCTAGCAGCCCCGGACAGGGGACAGATACGCAGTATTTT. The V gene is TRBV7-7, the J gene TRBJ2-3, with 9 bases that match TRBD1. The CDR3 sequence is 14 residues long. Germline-derived CDR1 and CDR2 are SSHAT and FNYEAQ (reference sequence).

The rearrangement uses TRBV14 and TRBJ2-2; D gene ambiguous. The CDR3 extends over 17 amino acids. V was pared by 0 bases and J by 5 bases, with 16 bases between. CDR1 is SGHDN and CDR2 is FVKESK in the germline V gene. CDR3 sequence: CASSQDSWWLRTGELFF. The CDR3, as DNA: TGTGCCAGCAGCCAAGATTCTTGGTGGTTACGTACCGGGGAGCTGTTTTTT.

This clone was counted a few times. The chain uses TRBV7-2 and TRBJ1-1; TRBD1 is a possible D gene (6 bases). CDR3 length equals 15 residues. Germline assignment: CDR1 SGHTA and CDR2 FQGNSA. V was pared by 5 bases and J by 3 bases, with 16 bases between. The CDR3 DNA reads as TGTGCCAGCAGCCGGAGGGGGGGATCGGACACTGAAGCTTTCTTT. This encodes CASSRRGGSDTEAFF.

This clone was seen many times. The V call is TRBV29-1, the J call TRBJ2-5, with D possibly being TRBD2 (5 bases). Trimming cost V 4 bases and J 5 bases, with 11 bases left between them. Germline V lookup: CDR1 SQVTM, CDR2 ANQGSEA. This CDR3 contains 12 residues. CDR3 sequence: CSVVRQRETQYF. As DNA, the CDR3 is TGCAGCGTTGTACGGCAGCGGGAGACCCAGTACTTC.

This clone showed up just a few times. The CDR3 here is CATSGESYGYTF. As DNA, the CDR3 is TGTGCCACCAGTGGGGAGTCGTACGGCTACACCTTC. The J gene is TRBJ1-2, the V gene TRBV24-1; no reliable D call. The CDR3 totals 12 residues. Trimming stripped 5 bases from V and 8 bases from J, with 11 bases between. The germline V gene encodes CDR1 KGHDR and CDR2 SFDVKD.

This clone was detected a few times. The CDR3 loop reads CAWGGAAYEQYF. CDR3 DNA sequence: TGTGCCTGGGGGGGGGCGGCATACGAGCAGTACTTC. The chain carries TRBV30 and TRBJ2-7; the D gene is possibly TRBD2 (7 bases). Looked up from germline, CDR1 is GTSNPN and CDR2 is SVGIG (reference sequence). Trimming left V 5 bases short and J 4 bases short, with 12 bases between. The CDR3 loop spans 12 amino acids. The full variable domain, its missing parts supplied by reference TRBV30 and TRBJ2-7, is SQTIHQWPATLVQPVGSPLSLECTVEGTSNPNLYWYRQAAGRGLQLLFYSVGIGQISSEVPQNLSASRPQDRQFILSSKKLLLSDSGFYLCAWGGAAYEQYFGPGTRLTVT.

This clone was counted ten times or more. CDR3 coding DNA: TGTGCCATCAGTGAGTCGGGGGATCAGCCCCAGCATTTT. Amino acids: CAISESGDQPQHF. V and J are TRBV10-3 and TRBJ1-5, with D possibly being TRBD1 (5 bases). CDR3 length equals 13 residues. With 0 bases removed from V and 5 bases from J, the gap between germline ends came to 5 bases. Germline loops: CDR1 ENHRY, CDR2 SYGVKD.

This clone was observed at least ten times. The chain has TRBV27 and TRBJ1-5; D unclear. The CDR3 extends over 14 amino acids. V was shortened by 0 bases and J by 7 bases, with 10 bases between the two germline ends. The germline gives CDR1 MNHEY, CDR2 SMNVEV (reference sequence). The CDR3 coding sequence is TGTGCCAGCAGTTTATCTTTCGGAGGGCAGCCCCAGCATTTT. It codes for CASSLSFGGQPQHF.

The chain couples TRBV27 to TRBJ2-1; 7 nucleotides match TRBD1. Germline CDR1 is MNHEY and CDR2 is SMNVEV (reference sequence). This CDR3 contains 14 residues. Losses at the gene ends were 6 bases for V and 16 bases for J; bases not matched to a gene: 18. The CDR3 DNA sequence: TGTGCCAGCAGCCCCGGGACAGCCGGCAATGATCATTTCTTC. Residues: CASSPGTAGNDHFF.

The chain combines TRBV11-3 with TRBJ2-7, with 7 bases matching TRBD1. The junction had 4 bases not matched to a gene; V was cut back by 0 bases and J by 2 bases. CDR1 is SGHNT and CDR2 is YENEEA in the germline V gene. The CDR3 covers 15 residues. CDR3 protein: CASSLEGTEAYEQYF. CDR3 in DNA: TGTGCCAGCAGCTTAGAGGGGACAGAAGCCTACGAGCAGTACTTC.

Ten or more counts support this clone. The chain employs TRBV19 and TRBJ2-2; 11 bases map to TRBD1. The CDR3 is 17 amino acids. Germline CDR1 and CDR2: LNHDA and SQIVND (reference sequence). J gave up 4 bases and V 5 bases, and 9 bases lay outside the gene matches. Written as DNA, the CDR3 is TGTGCCAGTAGTTTCTTATCGGGACAGGGGGGCACCGGGGAGCTGTTTTTT. Translating it yields CASSFLSGQGGTGELFF.

This clone came up many times. This chain joins TRBV27 and TRBJ2-7, with 8 bases that match TRBD1. Germline CDR1 MNHEY, CDR2 SMNVEV (reference sequence). This CDR3 region has 16 residues. Trimming removed 5 bases from V and 5 bases from J; junction bases left unmatched: 14. In DNA form, the CDR3 reads TGTGCCAGCAGTATCCGACAGGGGACCATGGTTAACGAGCAGTACTTC. Translated, it gives CASSIRQGTMVNEQYF.

Ten or more counts support this clone. The CDR3 is CASSQDWGLAEETQYF. CDR3 DNA: TGTGCCAGCAGCCAAGATTGGGGGCTAGCGGAAGAGACCCAGTACTTC. V and J are TRBV4-2 and TRBJ2-5; the D gene is possibly TRBD2 (7 bases). Germline assignment: CDR1 LGHNA and CDR2 YNFKEQ. V was trimmed by 0 bases and J by 3 bases, leaving 14 bases between them. This CDR3 has 16 residues.

This clone was counted many times. V and J are TRBV9 and TRBJ2-7; the D gene could be TRBD1 or TRBD2 (5 bases each). Trimming stripped 4 bases from V and 0 bases from J, with 11 bases between. This CDR3 spans 14 amino acids. Germline V gene data show CDR1 as SGDLS and CDR2 as YYNGEE. The DNA for the CDR3 is TGTGCCAGCAGCCCCAGTGGGGGCTCCTACGAGCAGTACTTC. Protein product: CASSPSGGSYEQYF. Full variable domain (remainder filled in from reference TRBV9 and TRBJ2-7): DSGVTQTPKHLITATGQRVTLRCSPRSGDLSVYWYQQSLDQGLQFLIQYYNGEERAKGNILERFSAQQFPDLHSELNLSSLELGDSALYFCASSPSGGSYEQYFGPGTRLTVT.

There are many counts of this clone. The junction departs from the called germline gene at one end, perhaps through a read error. This chain joins TRBV7-7 and TRBJ2-7; D gene uncertain. CDR3 length: 13 amino acids. The germline CDR1 and CDR2 sequences are SSHAT and FNYEAQ (reference sequence). The DNA for the CDR3 is TGTGCTAGCAGCCTTCAAACCTCCTACGAGCAGTACTTC. Its protein product is CASSLQTSYEQYF.

By sample share, this clone is medium-sized (0.01 to 0.1%). The rearrangement joins TRBV20-1 to TRBJ1-1; no clear D. Trimming stripped 0 bases from V and 3 bases from J, with 14 bases between. Germline lookup yields CDR1 DFQATT and CDR2 SNEGSKA (reference sequence). The length of the CDR3 is 15 residues. CDR3 amino acids: CSARDRVSLDTEAFF. DNA of the CDR3: TGCAGTGCTAGAGATCGGGTCTCTTTGGACACTGAAGCTTTCTTT.

This clone was seen repeatedly, ten times or more. An end of the junction does not agree with germline; a read error may underlie this. Within the sample, other DNA sequences also encode this same CDR3. The genes are TRBV5-4 and TRBJ1-1; perhaps TRBD1 as D (5 bases). Per germline, CDR1 SGHNT and CDR2 YYREEE (reference sequence). This CDR3 has 17 residues. The CDR3 is CASSLAARGGINTEAFF. The CDR3 bases are TGTGCCAGCAGCTTGGCGGCTCGGGGGGGGATAAACACTGAGGCTTTCTTT. The full variable domain, with the rest looked up from reference TRBV5-4 and TRBJ1-1, is ETGVTQSPTHLIKTRGQQVTLRCSSQSGHNTVSWYQQALGQGPQFIFQYYREEENGRGNFPPRFSGLQFPNYSSELNVNALELDDSALYLCASSLAARGGINTEAFFGQGTRLTVV.